The 27 T cell receptor beta chains below all came from one sample that was sequenced in a study of CD8 T cells in Susac syndrome. Roughly 0.45 to 1 ug RNA was reverse transcribed with random hexamers. TCRdb passed the immunoSEQ multiplex PCR reads through MiXCR, listing each CDR3 protein once. Here the sample spans 75,000 to 100,000 distinct CDR3 sequences, about 94% being singletons. Material: CD8+ T cells from PBMCs. These receptors came from a human donor in good health.

This clonotype was counted between two and nine times. The CDR3: CASSLAPYNEQFF. CDR3 nucleotide sequence: TGTGCCAGCAGTTTGGCGCCCTACAATGAGCAGTTCTTC. The chain has TRBV12-3 or TRBV12-4 and TRBJ2-1; D unclear. The germline V and J ends were trimmed by 3 bases and 2 bases, with 5 bases remaining between them. The length of the CDR3 is 13 residues.

The CDR3 nucleotides are TGCAGTGCTGGACCGGATCAGCCCCAGCATTTT. It translates to CSAGPDQPQHF. The rearrangement uses TRBV20-1 and TRBJ1-5; D unclear. V gave up 5 bases and J gave up 5 bases, with 7 bases separating them. Germline assignment: CDR1 DFQATT and CDR2 SNEGSKA (reference sequence). CDR3 length: 11 residues.

The CDR3 coding sequence is TGCAGCGTCCAAGAGGAATATAATTCACCCCTCCACTTT. It encodes CSVQEEYNSPLHF. The chain recombines TRBV29-1 with TRBJ1-6; no clear D. The germline gives CDR1 SQVTM, CDR2 ANQGSEA. CDR3 length: 13 amino acids. Trimming took 6 bases from V and 4 from J, leaving 10 bases between them.

V gene TRBV9 combines with J gene TRBJ1-2; 9 bases fit TRBD1. Germline lookup yields CDR1 SGDLS and CDR2 YYNGEE. Trimming cost V 0 bases and J 8 bases; bases outside gene matches: 2. This CDR3 contains 13 residues. The DNA of the CDR3 is TGTGCCAGCAGCGTAGTGACAGGGGGAGGCTACACCTTC. As protein: CASSVVTGGGYTF. The full variable domain, completed using reference TRBV9 and TRBJ1-2, is DSGVTQTPKHLITATGQRVTLRCSPRSGDLSVYWYQQSLDQGLQFLIQYYNGEERAKGNILERFSAQQFPDLHSELNLSSLELGDSALYFCASSVVTGGGYTFGSGTRLTVV.

The genes are TRBV7-6 and TRBJ1-1; 8 nucleotides match TRBD1. Germline CDR1 and CDR2: SGHVS and FNYEAQ. The CDR3 length is 15 residues. V was pared by 2 bases and J by 3 bases, with 5 bases of the junction left unmatched. CDR3 in DNA: TGTGCCAGCAGCTTAACGACAGGGGAGGACACTGAAGCTTTCTTT. It encodes CASSLTTGEDTEAFF.

The chain employs TRBV5-4 and TRBJ2-7, with D perhaps TRBD1 or TRBD2 (7 bases each). The V end lost 6 bases, the J end lost 6 bases, and 19 bases lay between the germline ends. CDR3 length: 14 residues. Germline assignment: CDR1 SGHNT and CDR2 YYREEE (reference sequence). CDR3 sequence (DNA): TGTGCCAGCACCACAGCGGGACCAGGGGGCGAGCAGTACGTC. Translated, it gives CASTTAGPGGEQYV.

The rearrangement joins TRBV20-1 to TRBJ2-7, with D uncertain. CDR3 length equals 14 residues. CDR1 DFQATT and CDR2 SNEGSKA come from the germline V gene (reference sequence). V lost 2 bases and J 3 bases, leaving 14 bases between the germline ends. CDR3 DNA sequence: TGCAGTGCTAGAAGTTTCCTGGGCAACTACGAGCAGTACGTC. As protein: CSARSFLGNYEQYV.

V gene TRBV14 combines with J gene TRBJ2-3; TRBD2 matches 9 bases. Germline trimming cut 3 bases from V and 1 base from J; bases unmatched to any gene: 2. This CDR3 spans 15 amino acids. Germline values: CDR1 SGHDN, CDR2 FVKESK. The CDR3 sequence is CASSHIAGGTDTQYF. The CDR3 DNA is TGTGCCAGCAGCCACATAGCGGGGGGCACAGATACGCAGTATTTT.

The rearrangement joins TRBV20-1 to TRBJ1-6; tentative D call: TRBD1 (6 bases). Germline V gives CDR1 DFQATT, CDR2 SNEGSKA (reference sequence). The CDR3 has 18 amino acids. V shed 0 bases and J shed 2 bases, with 17 bases lying between them. CDR3 loop: CSAREVIKRDTYNSPLHF. The CDR3, as DNA: TGCAGTGCTAGAGAAGTGATTAAACGGGACACCTATAATTCACCCCTCCACTTT.

V gene TRBV12-3 or TRBV12-4 combines with J gene TRBJ2-1; TRBD2 might be the D (6 bases). Trimming took 6 bases from V and 4 from J, leaving 13 bases between them. The CDR3 has 14 residues. CDR3 loop: CASRRDSRYNEQFF. In nucleotides, the CDR3 is TGTGCCAGCAGGAGGGACTCGCGATACAATGAGCAGTTCTTC.

The chain couples TRBV27 to TRBJ2-6; D not certain. The germline CDR1 and CDR2 sequences are MNHEY and SMNVEV (reference sequence). The length of the CDR3 is 15 residues. The V end lost 3 bases, the J end lost 0 bases, and 6 bases lay between the germline ends. CDR3 in DNA: TGTGCCAGCAGTTTGGCACTCTCTGGGGCCAACGTCCTGACTTTC. This sequence encodes CASSLALSGANVLTF.

The gene calls are TRBV20-1 and TRBJ2-1; D not resolved. With 0 bases removed from V and 0 bases from J, the gap between germline ends came to 15 bases. Germline-derived CDR1 and CDR2 are DFQATT and SNEGSKA (reference sequence). CDR3 length equals 17 residues. The CDR3 coding sequence is TGCAGTGCTAGAGAGGTTAGTTCGAGCAACTCCTACAATGAGCAGTTCTTC. Its translation is CSAREVSSSNSYNEQFF.

The chain couples TRBV7-9 to TRBJ2-5; D is unclear. The V end lost 3 bases, the J end lost 1 base, and 6 bases lay between the germline ends. CDR3 size: 13 residues. CDR1 SEHNR and CDR2 FQNEAQ come from the germline V gene (reference sequence). The CDR3 sequence is CASSFSSQETQYF. CDR3 DNA: TGTGCCAGCAGCTTCTCGTCCCAAGAGACCCAGTACTTC.

In DNA, the CDR3 is TGTGCCAGCAGCGTAGGGGACAACGAGGAGCAGTTCTTC. Amino acids: CASSVGDNEEQFF. The V and J genes are TRBV9 and TRBJ2-1, with D tentatively TRBD1 (6 bases). Trimming took 0 bases from V and 10 from J, leaving 11 bases between them. CDR1 SGDLS and CDR2 YYNGEE come from the germline V gene. The CDR3 runs 13 residues. Variable domain in full (rest from reference TRBV9 and TRBJ2-1): DSGVTQTPKHLITATGQRVTLRCSPRSGDLSVYWYQQSLDQGLQFLIQYYNGEERAKGNILERFSAQQFPDLHSELNLSSLELGDSALYFCASSVGDNEEQFFGPGTRLTVL.

This clonotype was detected only once. The CDR3 bases are TGTGCCTGGAGTCCCCTAGGACGGGAGTTTTACAATGAGCAGTTCTTC. Translated: CAWSPLGREFYNEQFF. The chain joins TRBV30 to TRBJ2-1; perhaps TRBD2 as D (6 bases). V lost 2 bases to trimming and J lost 4 bases, with 18 bases between them. The CDR3 loop spans 16 amino acids. Germline V lookup: CDR1 GTSNPN, CDR2 SVGIG (reference sequence).

This clonotype was detected only a few times. The V call is TRBV5-6, the J call TRBJ2-2; no reliable D call. Germline V gene sequence: CDR1 SGHDT, CDR2 YYEEEE. There are 12 residues in the CDR3. V was trimmed by 1 base and J by 3 bases, leaving 1 base between them. The CDR3 sequence: CASSLYTGELFF. CDR3 sequence (DNA): TGTGCCAGCAGCTTGTACACCGGGGAGCTGTTTTTT.

The chain employs TRBV3-1 and TRBJ2-1; D not certain. The V and J ends lost 0 bases and 0 bases respectively, with 9 bases between them. Germline lookup yields CDR1 LGHDT and CDR2 YNNKEL (reference sequence). CDR3 length equals 16 residues. CDR3 amino acids: CASSQDWVSSYNEQFF. CDR3 nucleotides: TGTGCCAGCAGCCAAGATTGGGTTAGCTCCTACAATGAGCAGTTCTTC.

This clonotype was counted a few times. V is TRBV11-2 and J is TRBJ1-2; the match to TRBD1 covers 10 bases. This CDR3 contains 15 residues. J was trimmed by 8 bases and V by 5 bases; bases with no gene match: 11. CDR1 and CDR2 from the germline V gene are SGHAT and FQNNGV. The CDR3 loop reads CASSRGQGSSYGYTF. CDR3 in DNA: TGTGCCAGCAGCCGGGGACAGGGGTCTTCATACGGCTACACCTTC.

V is TRBV30 and J is TRBJ2-1; a possible D gene is TRBD1 (6 bases). V lost 4 bases to trimming and J lost 0 bases, with 16 bases between them. The CDR3 runs to 16 residues. Germline CDR1 is GTSNPN and CDR2 is SVGIG (reference sequence). The CDR3 DNA reads TGTGCCTGGACTGACCCAGACAGGATCTCCTACAATGAGCAGTTCTTC. Its translation: CAWTDPDRISYNEQFF. The variable domain in full, with the rest retrieved from reference TRBV30 and TRBJ2-1, is SQTIHQWPATLVQPVGSPLSLECTVEGTSNPNLYWYRQAAGRGLQLLFYSVGIGQISSEVPQNLSASRPQDRQFILSSKKLLLSDSGFYLCAWTDPDRISYNEQFFGPGTRLTVL.

The chain is built from TRBV20-1 and TRBJ2-2; possibly TRBD1 or TRBD2 for D (5 bases each). This CDR3 comprises 11 residues. CDR1 is DFQATT and CDR2 is SNEGSKA in the germline V gene (reference sequence). With 5 bases removed from V and 4 bases from J, the gap between germline ends came to 5 bases. The CDR3: CSAGGTGELFF. In nucleotides, the CDR3 is TGCAGTGCTGGGGGCACCGGGGAGCTGTTTTTT.

The chain carries TRBV9 and TRBJ1-2, with D unclear. V lost 3 bases and J 4 bases, leaving 10 bases between the germline ends. Germline V gene lookup returns CDR1 SGDLS and CDR2 YYNGEE. CDR3 length: 13 residues. CDR3 nucleotides: TGTGCCAGCAGCGACGGGTACCTCTATGGCTACACCTTC. Translating gives CASSDGYLYGYTF.

The rearrangement joins TRBV7-8 to TRBJ2-1, with D uncertain. Trimming pared 5 bases from V and 0 bases from J, leaving 11 bases between. Germline CDR1 SGHVS, CDR2 FQNEAQ. This CDR3 is 15 amino acids long. CDR3 protein: CASSPSGSSYNEQFF. CDR3 coding DNA: TGTGCCAGCAGCCCCTCGGGCTCCTCCTACAATGAGCAGTTCTTC.

CDR3 DNA: TGTGCCAGCGTACCGCCAGGGGGCCGCACAGATACGCAGTATTTT. Its translation: CASVPPGGRTDTQYF. J is TRBJ2-3 and V is TRBV6-2 or TRBV6-3; 8 bases are a match to TRBD1. The germline CDR1 and CDR2 sequences are MNHEY and SVGEGT. With 8 bases clipped from V and 1 base from J, the junction kept 8 bases outside the gene matches. The CDR3 contains 15 residues.

V and J are TRBV15 and TRBJ2-5; 8 bases match TRBD1. Germline V gives CDR1 LNHNV, CDR2 YYDKDF (reference sequence). V gave up 5 bases and J gave up 5 bases; unmatched junction bases: 7. The CDR3 spans 14 residues. The CDR3 DNA reads as TGTGCCACCAGCTCCCGGACAGGGATGGAGACCCAGTACTTC. Its protein is CATSSRTGMETQYF.

This chain uses TRBV11-2 with TRBJ2-7; 9 nucleotides line up with TRBD1. This CDR3 is built from 15 residues. The trim removed 3 bases at V and 4 bases at J, leaving 7 bases unmatched. Germline V lookup: CDR1 SGHAT, CDR2 FQNNGV. The CDR3 DNA is TGTGCCAGCAGCTTCATCGGGACAGGGTTGTACGAGCAGTACTTC. Translation gives CASSFIGTGLYEQYF.

This rearrangement joins TRBV25-1 to TRBJ2-1; D gene ambiguous. The CDR3 is made up of 12 amino acids. Trimming removed 4 bases at V and 7 bases at J, with 8 bases between. Germline CDR1 and CDR2: MGHDK and SYGVNS. CDR3 sequence (DNA): TGTGCCAGCAGTGGCGTATGGAATGAGCAGTTCTTC. This sequence encodes CASSGVWNEQFF. The entire variable domain, with the rest obtained from reference TRBV25-1 and TRBJ2-1, is as follows: EADIYQTPRYLVIGTGKKITLECSQTMGHDKMYWYQQDPGMELHLIHYSYGVNSTEKGDLSSESTVSRIRTEHFPLTLESARPSHTSQYLCASSGVWNEQFFGPGTRLTVL.

The rearrangement uses TRBV9 and TRBJ2-1; D is perhaps TRBD1 or TRBD2 (5 bases each). V was pared by 4 bases and J by 3 bases, with 17 bases between. Germline CDR1 is SGDLS and CDR2 is YYNGEE. This CDR3 is 16 amino acids long. The CDR3 DNA follows: TGTGCCAGCAGCTCAGAGGGGAGCGAATTCTACAATGAGCAGTTCTTC. Translating gives CASSSEGSEFYNEQFF.